The 8 T cell receptor beta chains in this list originate from one sample, sequenced in a study of CD8 T cells in Susac syndrome (dated by TCRdb to the late 2010s). Receptor libraries were prepared by the immunoSEQ multiplex PCR assay. RNA was extracted using the RNeasy kit, and about 0.45 to 1 ug of the RNA was reverse transcribed with random hexamers. TCRdb ran its own pipeline on the public reads, namely fastp trimming at Q25 and MiXCR clone calling, and kept in-frame beta chains. Rows are combined by CDR3 protein, so each entry shows the most common genes and DNA. The sample data list some 140,000 distinct CDR3 sequences, and roughly 94% of these were observed just once. The ten largest account for over 0.15% of the sample. The material sequenced was CD8+ T cells from PBMCs. The source is a human donor with Susac syndrome.

The count of this clonotype is one. The rearrangement joins TRBV9 to TRBJ2-7; D tentatively fits TRBD1 or TRBD2 (6 bases each). The CDR3 extends over 13 amino acids. Germline V gene sequence: CDR1 SGDLS, CDR2 YYNGEE. The V and J ends lost 3 bases and 2 bases respectively, with 9 bases between them. The CDR3 nucleotides read TGTGCCAGCAGCGGGGGGGCTGCCTACGAGCAGTACTTC. Its translation is CASSGGAAYEQYF.

The chain has TRBV3-1 and TRBJ2-5, with TRBD1 identical over 7 bases. This CDR3 is 14 amino acids long. V lost 0 bases, J lost 2 bases, and 0 bases stayed unmatched. Germline CDR1 LGHDT, CDR2 YNNKEL (reference sequence). CDR3 in DNA: TGTGCCAGCAGCCAAGAGGGACAGCAAGAGACCCAGTACTTC. This sequence encodes CASSQEGQQETQYF.

The rearrangement uses TRBV28 and TRBJ1-1; D is unclear. Deletions cut 8 bases from V and 3 bases from J, with 19 bases between. The CDR3 is made up of 15 amino acids. The germline V gene encodes CDR1 MDHEN and CDR2 SYDVKM. The CDR3 loop reads CASSFSPGNYTEAFF. CDR3 coding DNA: TGTGCCAGCTCCTTCTCACCCGGAAATTACACTGAAGCTTTCTTT.

This chain joins TRBV9 and TRBJ2-7; 7 bases are shared with TRBD2. The CDR3 runs 15 residues. Germline lookup yields CDR1 SGDLS and CDR2 YYNGEE. V shed 0 bases and J 2 bases; nucleotides not matched to a gene: 5. The CDR3 DNA reads TGTGCCAGCAGCGTAGGGGGGGGAGGGCCCTACGAGCAGTACTTC. Its protein is CASSVGGGGPYEQYF.

The V and J genes are TRBV12-3 or TRBV12-4 and TRBJ1-1; D unclear. The germline V and J ends were trimmed by 9 bases and 4 bases, with 9 bases remaining between them. This CDR3 region has 11 residues. This CDR3 is CASSLTTEAFF. For the CDR3, the DNA is TGTGCCAGTTCGCTTACCACTGAAGCTTTCTTT.

The chain carries TRBV11-3 and TRBJ2-1; D is perhaps TRBD2 (5 bases). V was trimmed by 5 bases and J by 3 bases, leaving 17 bases between them. Germline V CDR1 and CDR2: SGHNT, YENEEA. The CDR3 covers 16 residues. As DNA, the CDR3 is TGTGCCAGCAGCAGGAAATCGGCGGGTAGCTACAATGAGCAGTTCTTC. This codes for CASSRKSAGSYNEQFF.

This clonotype was seen a single time. A read error may account for a junction end that differs from germline. The chain joins TRBV24-1 to TRBJ2-7; no reliable D call. CDR1 and CDR2 from the germline V gene are KGHDR and SFDVKD. This CDR3 contains 14 residues. In DNA, the CDR3 is TGTGCCACCAGTGCCGTGACCCAGTCCTACGAGCAGCACTTC. Translating gives CATSAVTQSYEQHF.

This clonotype was observed once. The rearrangement links TRBV3-1 to TRBJ2-7; 11 bases are a match to TRBD2. V trimming: 4 bases; J trimming: 4 bases; junction bases outside the gene matches: 6. The CDR3 is 15 residues long. The V gene's germline CDR1 is LGHDT and CDR2 YNNKEL (reference sequence). This chain's CDR3 is CASSPETSGIYEQYF. CDR3 DNA: TGTGCCAGCAGCCCGGAGACTAGCGGGATATACGAGCAGTACTTC.